This TCR beta chain appears in the sequencing data of a study of blood T cells in healthy people across ages. Across the study: About one barcoded beta molecule was captured per two T cells (by template switching).

PCR was performed a second time for roughly 7 to 11 cycles using a sample-barcoded 5' primer and a J-beta primer mix. TCRdb called the 5' RACE reads again in MiXCR, with one record for every CDR3 protein. The table shows hundreds of thousands of distinct CDR3 sequences, with 20% to 30% occurring only once. In this sample, this clonotype turned up a few times. V lost 6 bases and J 8 bases, leaving 19 bases between the germline ends. The CDR3 contains 14 residues. Separately, the same data were catalogued under a study of T cells of mothers and their children. From that paper: cDNA synthesis used all extracted RNA, 1.5 ug per 15 ul.

The genes are TRBV12-3 or TRBV12-4 and TRBJ1-1; no clear D. Sequenced material: blood. The TCR sequence derives from a boy aged 10-17 years in good health. The CDR3 DNA is TGTGCCAGCAGCCCCATAGCCCTGGTTCTCGAAGCTTTCTTT. Its translation is CASSPIALVLEAFF.